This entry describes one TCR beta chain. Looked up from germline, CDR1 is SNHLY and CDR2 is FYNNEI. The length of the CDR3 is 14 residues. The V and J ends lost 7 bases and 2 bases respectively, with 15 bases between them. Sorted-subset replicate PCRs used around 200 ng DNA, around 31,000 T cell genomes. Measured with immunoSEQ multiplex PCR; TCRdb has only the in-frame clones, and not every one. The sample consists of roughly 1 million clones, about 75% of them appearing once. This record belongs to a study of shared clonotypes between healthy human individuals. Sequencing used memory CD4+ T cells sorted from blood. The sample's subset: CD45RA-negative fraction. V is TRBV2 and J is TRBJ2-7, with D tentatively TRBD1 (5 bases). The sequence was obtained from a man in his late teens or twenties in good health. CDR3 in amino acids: CASKDPGRAYEQYF. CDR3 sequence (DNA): TGTGCCAGCAAAGACCCAGGGCGCGCCTACGAGCAGTACTTC.